Below, 9 T cell receptor beta chains from the same sample are listed, as sequenced in a study of T cell responses to AZD1222 COVID-19 vaccine. Some clones are missing from TCRdb's copy, which holds only in-frame ones; the method was immunoSEQ multiplex PCR. The repertoire includes some 150,000 clones, around nine tenths of them detected once, and less than 5.5% sits in the top ten. The sequenced sample was peripheral blood, obtained on day 0 of AZD1222 vaccination. These receptors were taken from an adult in good health.

The chain joins TRBV29-1 to TRBJ2-2, with D possibly being TRBD2 (6 bases). Germline CDR1 and CDR2: SQVTM and ANQGSEA. The CDR3 length is 12 residues. Trimming pared 3 bases from V and 6 bases from J, leaving 8 bases between. CDR3 sequence: CSVEGRSGELFF. Here the CDR3 DNA reads TGCAGCGTTGAGGGGAGGTCCGGGGAGCTGTTTTTT.

The chain links TRBV4-3 to TRBJ1-6; 8 positions agree with TRBD1. Trimming cost V 3 bases and J 0 bases; bases outside gene matches: 4. Germline-derived CDR1 and CDR2 are LGHNA and YSLEER. The length of the CDR3 is 17 residues. DNA of the CDR3: TGCGCCAGCAGCCACGGACAGGGAGGCTCCTATAATTCACCCCTCCACTTT. It encodes CASSHGQGGSYNSPLHF.

V gene TRBV7-9 combines with J gene TRBJ2-6; perhaps TRBD1 as D (6 bases). Germline lookup yields CDR1 SEHNR and CDR2 FQNEAQ (reference sequence). Trimming left V 1 base short and J 2 bases short, with 6 bases between. This CDR3 is built from 15 residues. CDR3 region: CASSLEGAGANVLTF. CDR3 coding DNA: TGTGCCAGCAGCTTAGAGGGGGCTGGGGCCAACGTCCTGACTTTC.

The V and J genes are TRBV6-2 or TRBV6-3 and TRBJ1-1, with TRBD1 matching over 7 bases. Germline CDR1 is MNHEY and CDR2 is SVGEGT. The CDR3 loop spans 15 amino acids. V trimming: 4 bases; J trimming: 7 bases; junction bases outside the gene matches: 12. CDR3: CASSSNDRAWGEAFF. CDR3 bases: TGTGCCAGCAGTTCCAACGACAGGGCGTGGGGTGAAGCTTTCTTT.

As DNA, the CDR3 is TGTGCCAGCAGCGCACAGGGGATCAGGACTGAAGCTTTCTTT. Protein sequence: CASSAQGIRTEAFF. The chain joins TRBV9 to TRBJ1-1; 7 positions match TRBD1. V lost 3 bases and J lost 5; bases outside the gene matches: 7. Germline V gene lookup returns CDR1 SGDLS and CDR2 YYNGEE. This CDR3 is 14 amino acids long.

V usage is TRBV28 and J usage is TRBJ2-7, with TRBD1 matching over 8 bases. Germline lookup yields CDR1 MDHEN and CDR2 SYDVKM. The junction had 9 bases not matched to a gene; V was cut back by 5 bases and J by 9 bases. The CDR3 is 13 residues long. The CDR3 DNA sequence: TGTGCCAGCAGTCCGCCTGGGACAGGTGGGCAGTACTTC. The encoded protein is CASSPPGTGGQYF. Filled out from reference TRBV28 and TRBJ2-7, the complete variable domain reads DVKVTQSSRYLVKRTGEKVFLECVQDMDHENMFWYRQDPGLGLRLIYFSYDVKMKEKGDIPEGYSVSREKKERFSLILESASTNQTSMYLCASSPPGTGGQYFGPGTRLTVT.

The rearrangement joins TRBV7-9 to TRBJ2-7; D uncertain. Looked up from germline, CDR1 is SEHNR and CDR2 is FQNEAQ (reference sequence). This CDR3 has 13 amino acids. V was clipped by 3 bases and J by 3 bases, with 9 bases between them. The CDR3 region is CASSFRVFYEQYF. The CDR3 nucleotides read TGTGCCAGCAGCTTTCGGGTGTTCTACGAGCAGTACTTC.

The CDR3 sequence is CASSSASTPKQYF. CDR3 sequence (DNA): TGTGCCAGCAGTTCGGCTAGCACCCCCAAGCAGTACTTC. The V call is TRBV28, the J call TRBJ2-7; tentative D call: TRBD2 (5 bases). This CDR3 region has 13 residues. The V end lost 4 bases, the J end lost 8 bases, and 15 bases lay between the germline ends. From germline, CDR1 is MDHEN and CDR2 SYDVKM.

In DNA form, the CDR3 reads TGTGCCAGCAGTTACTCGACAGGGGACGGCTACACCTTC. This codes for CASSYSTGDGYTF. The chain carries TRBV6-2 or TRBV6-3 and TRBJ1-2, with TRBD1 matching 8 bases. CDR1 is MNHEY and CDR2 is SVGEGT in the germline V gene. The CDR3 covers 13 residues. Trimming removed 0 bases from V and 8 bases from J; junction bases left unmatched: 2.